This T cell receptor beta chain was found in a study of blood T cells in healthy people across ages. The study's findings and limits: For the donors, CMV status was unknown and possibly confounded expanded clonotype changes. Estimates of total diversity, which came from one million sequenced T cells, were considered to be underestimates.

CDR3 length equals 14 residues. The germline V gene encodes CDR1 SGHTA and CDR2 FQGNSA. The V gene lost 11 bases and the J gene lost 7 bases, with 24 bases spanning the gap. As to this clonotype: What it recognizes is unknown.

A second 7 to 11 cycle PCR used barcoded and J-beta primers. Researchers report that a template-switch adaptor with 12 random nucleotides tagged each cDNA molecule. TCRdb reprocessed the 5' RACE reads via MiXCR and lists one record per CDR3 protein. The sample contains 630,000 or so distinct CDR3 sequences, approximately 30% of which appear only once. J is TRBJ2-7 and V is TRBV7-2, with D maybe TRBD2 (6 bases). Sample: blood. This TCR was recovered from a woman aged 80 or older in good health. CDR3: CAGLKGRSYDEQYF. CDR3 sequence (DNA): TGTGCCGGCCTCAAGGGGAGGAGTTATGATGAGCAGTACTTC. Full variable domain (remainder filled in from reference TRBV7-2 and TRBJ2-7): GAGVSQSPSNKVTEKGKDVELRCDPISGHTALYWYRQSLGQGLEFLIYFQGNSAPDKSGLPSDRFSAERTGGSVSTLTIQRTQQEDSAVYLCAGLKGRSYDEQYFGPGTRLTVT.